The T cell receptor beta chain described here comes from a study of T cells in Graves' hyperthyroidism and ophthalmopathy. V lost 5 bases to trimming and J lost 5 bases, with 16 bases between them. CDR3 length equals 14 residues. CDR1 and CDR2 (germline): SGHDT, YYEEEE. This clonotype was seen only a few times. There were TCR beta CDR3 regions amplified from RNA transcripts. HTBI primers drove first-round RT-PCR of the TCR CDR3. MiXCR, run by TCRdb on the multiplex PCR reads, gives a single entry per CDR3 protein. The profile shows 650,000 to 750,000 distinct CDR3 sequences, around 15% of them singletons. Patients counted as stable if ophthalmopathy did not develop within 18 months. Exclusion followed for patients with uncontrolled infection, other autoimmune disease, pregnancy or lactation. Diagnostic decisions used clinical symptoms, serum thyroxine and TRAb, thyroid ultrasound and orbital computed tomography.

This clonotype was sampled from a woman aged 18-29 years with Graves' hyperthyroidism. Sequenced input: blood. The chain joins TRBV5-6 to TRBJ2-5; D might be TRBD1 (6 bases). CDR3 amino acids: CASSSPTQGETQYF. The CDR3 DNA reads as TGTGCCAGCAGTTCCCCGACGCAGGGGGAGACCCAGTACTTC.